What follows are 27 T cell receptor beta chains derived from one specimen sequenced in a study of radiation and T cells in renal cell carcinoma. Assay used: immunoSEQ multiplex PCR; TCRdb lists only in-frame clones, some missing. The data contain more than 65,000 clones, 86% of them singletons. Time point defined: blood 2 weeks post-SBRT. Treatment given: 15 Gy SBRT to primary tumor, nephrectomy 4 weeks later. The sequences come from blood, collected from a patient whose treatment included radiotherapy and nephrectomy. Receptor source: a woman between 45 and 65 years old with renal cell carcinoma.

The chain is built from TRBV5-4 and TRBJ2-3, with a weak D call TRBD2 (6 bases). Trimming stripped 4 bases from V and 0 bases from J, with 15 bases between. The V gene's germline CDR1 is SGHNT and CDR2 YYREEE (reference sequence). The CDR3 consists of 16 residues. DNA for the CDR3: TGTGCCAGCAGCCCAGCCGGGAGCAGGAGCACAGATACGCAGTATTTT. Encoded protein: CASSPAGSRSTDTQYF.

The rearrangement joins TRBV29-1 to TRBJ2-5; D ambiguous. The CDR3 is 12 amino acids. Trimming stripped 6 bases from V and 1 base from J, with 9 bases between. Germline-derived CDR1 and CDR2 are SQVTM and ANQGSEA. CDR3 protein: CSVDEGQETQYF. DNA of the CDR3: TGCAGCGTGGACGAAGGCCAAGAGACCCAGTACTTC.

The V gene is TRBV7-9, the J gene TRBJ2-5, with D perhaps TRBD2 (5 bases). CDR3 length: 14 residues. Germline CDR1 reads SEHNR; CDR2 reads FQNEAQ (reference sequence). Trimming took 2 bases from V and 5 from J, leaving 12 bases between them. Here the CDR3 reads CASSLTLAWETQYF. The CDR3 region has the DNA TGTGCCAGCAGCTTAACGCTAGCTTGGGAGACCCAGTACTTC.

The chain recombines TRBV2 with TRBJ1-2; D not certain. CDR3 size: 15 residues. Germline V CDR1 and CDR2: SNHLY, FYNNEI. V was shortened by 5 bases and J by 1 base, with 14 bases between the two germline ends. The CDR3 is CASSSISTVNYGYTF. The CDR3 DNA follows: TGTGCCAGCAGTTCAATTTCGACGGTTAACTATGGCTACACCTTC.

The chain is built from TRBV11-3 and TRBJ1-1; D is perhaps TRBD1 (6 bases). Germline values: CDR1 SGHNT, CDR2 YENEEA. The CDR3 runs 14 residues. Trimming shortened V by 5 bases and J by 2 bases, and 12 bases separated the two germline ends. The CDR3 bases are TGTGCCAGCAGCCAAGGACAGTTTAACACTGAAGCTTTCTTT. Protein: CASSQGQFNTEAFF.

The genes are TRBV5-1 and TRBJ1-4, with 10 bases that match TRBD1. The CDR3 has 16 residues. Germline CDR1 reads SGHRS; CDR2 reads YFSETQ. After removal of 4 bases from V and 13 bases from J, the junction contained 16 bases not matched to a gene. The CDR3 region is CASSPLIGTGEGGLFF. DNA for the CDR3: TGCGCCAGCAGCCCACTCATAGGGACAGGGGAGGGCGGACTGTTTTTT.

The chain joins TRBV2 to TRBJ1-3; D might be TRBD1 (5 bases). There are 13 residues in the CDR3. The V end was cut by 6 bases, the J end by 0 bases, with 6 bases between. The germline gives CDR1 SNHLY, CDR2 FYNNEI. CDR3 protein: CASRGTSGNTIYF. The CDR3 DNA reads TGTGCCAGCAGGGGGACCTCTGGAAACACCATATATTTT.

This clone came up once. CDR3 in DNA: TGTGCCAGCAGTTACTCGACGTCTCACACTGAAGCTTTCTTT. Translation: CASSYSTSHTEAFF. The chain couples TRBV6-5 to TRBJ1-1; D remains unclear. V lost 0 bases to trimming and J lost 3 bases, with 8 bases between them. The CDR3 consists of 14 residues. Germline V gives CDR1 MNHEY, CDR2 SVGAGI.

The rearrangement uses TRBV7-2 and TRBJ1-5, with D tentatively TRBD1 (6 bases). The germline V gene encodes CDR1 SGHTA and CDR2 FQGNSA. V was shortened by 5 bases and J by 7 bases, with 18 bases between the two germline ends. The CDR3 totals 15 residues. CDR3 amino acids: CASSPGDRLGQPQHF. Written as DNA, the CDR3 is TGTGCCAGCAGCCCAGGAGACAGGTTGGGACAGCCCCAGCATTTT.

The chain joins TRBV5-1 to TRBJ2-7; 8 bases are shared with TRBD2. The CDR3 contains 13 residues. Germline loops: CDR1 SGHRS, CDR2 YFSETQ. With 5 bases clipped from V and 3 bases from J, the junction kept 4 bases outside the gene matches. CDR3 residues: CASRFSGDYEQYF. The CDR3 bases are TGCGCCAGCAGATTTAGCGGGGACTACGAGCAGTACTTC.

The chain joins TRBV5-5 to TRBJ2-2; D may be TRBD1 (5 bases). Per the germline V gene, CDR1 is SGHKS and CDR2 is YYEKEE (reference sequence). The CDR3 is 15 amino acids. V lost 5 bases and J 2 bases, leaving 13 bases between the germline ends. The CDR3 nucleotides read TGTGCCAGCAGAATGAAACAGGTTAACACCGGGGAGCTGTTTTTT. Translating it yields CASRMKQVNTGELFF.

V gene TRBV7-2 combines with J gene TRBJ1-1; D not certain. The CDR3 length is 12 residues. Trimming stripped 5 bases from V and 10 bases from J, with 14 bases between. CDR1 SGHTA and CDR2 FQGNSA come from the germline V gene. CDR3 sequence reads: CASSPMAPVAFF. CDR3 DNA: TGTGCCAGCAGCCCAATGGCCCCGGTAGCTTTCTTT.

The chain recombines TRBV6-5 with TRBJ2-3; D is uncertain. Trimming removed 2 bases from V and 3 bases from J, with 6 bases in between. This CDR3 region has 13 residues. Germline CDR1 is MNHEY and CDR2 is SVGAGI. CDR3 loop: CASSYRATDTQYF. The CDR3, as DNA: TGTGCCAGCAGTTACAGAGCGACAGATACGCAGTATTTT.

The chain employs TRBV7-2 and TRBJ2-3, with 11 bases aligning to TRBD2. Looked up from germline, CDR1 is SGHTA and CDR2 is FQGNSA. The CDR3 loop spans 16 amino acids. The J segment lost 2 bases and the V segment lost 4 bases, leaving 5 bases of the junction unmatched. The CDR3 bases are TGTGCCAGCAGCTCCGGGACTAGCGGCTACACAGATACGCAGTATTTT. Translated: CASSSGTSGYTDTQYF. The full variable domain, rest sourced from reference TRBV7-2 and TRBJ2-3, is GAGVSQSPSNKVTEKGKDVELRCDPISGHTALYWYRQSLGQGLEFLIYFQGNSAPDKSGLPSDRFSAERTGGSVSTLTIQRTQQEDSAVYLCASSSGTSGYTDTQYFGPGTRLTVL.

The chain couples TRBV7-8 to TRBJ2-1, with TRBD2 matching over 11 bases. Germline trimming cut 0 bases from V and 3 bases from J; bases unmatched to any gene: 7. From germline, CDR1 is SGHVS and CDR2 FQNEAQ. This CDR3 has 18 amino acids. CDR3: CASSLAWTSGQNYNEQFF. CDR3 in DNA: TGTGCCAGCAGCTTAGCATGGACTAGCGGGCAGAACTACAATGAGCAGTTCTTC.

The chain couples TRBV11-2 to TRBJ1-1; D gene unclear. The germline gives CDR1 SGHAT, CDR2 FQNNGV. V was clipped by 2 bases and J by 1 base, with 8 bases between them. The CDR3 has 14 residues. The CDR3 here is CASSLKTQNTEAFF. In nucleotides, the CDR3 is TGTGCCAGCAGCTTAAAGACCCAGAACACTGAAGCTTTCTTT.

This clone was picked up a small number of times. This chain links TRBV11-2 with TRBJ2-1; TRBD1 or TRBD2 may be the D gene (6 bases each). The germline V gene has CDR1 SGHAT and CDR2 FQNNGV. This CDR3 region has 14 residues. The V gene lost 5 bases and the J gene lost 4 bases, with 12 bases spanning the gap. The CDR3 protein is CASSRRGTYNEQFF. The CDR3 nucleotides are TGTGCCAGCAGCCGTCGGGGGACATACAATGAGCAGTTCTTC.

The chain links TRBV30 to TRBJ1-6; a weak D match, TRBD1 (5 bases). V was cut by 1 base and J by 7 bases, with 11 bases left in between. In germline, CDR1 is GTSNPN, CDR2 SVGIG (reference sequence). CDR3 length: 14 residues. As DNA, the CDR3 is TGTGCCTGGAGTGCCGGGACGGACAATTCACCCCTCCACTTT. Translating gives CAWSAGTDNSPLHF.

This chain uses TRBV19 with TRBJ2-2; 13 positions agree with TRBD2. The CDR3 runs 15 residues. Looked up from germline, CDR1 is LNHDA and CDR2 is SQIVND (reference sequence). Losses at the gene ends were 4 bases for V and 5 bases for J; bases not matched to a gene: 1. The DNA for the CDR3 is TGTGCCAGTAGTAGACTAGCGGGGGGAACCGGGGAGCTGTTTTTT. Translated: CASSRLAGGTGELFF.

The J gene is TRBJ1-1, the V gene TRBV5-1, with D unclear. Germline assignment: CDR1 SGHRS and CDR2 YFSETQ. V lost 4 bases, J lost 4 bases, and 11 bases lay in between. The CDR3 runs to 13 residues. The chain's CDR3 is CASSRDDTTEAFF. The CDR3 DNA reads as TGCGCCAGCAGCCGAGATGACACCACTGAAGCTTTCTTT.

CDR3: CASSDGTSGEQFF. The CDR3 DNA reads TGCGCCAGCAGTGACGGGACTAGCGGAGAACAGTTCTTC. V is TRBV10-2 and J is TRBJ2-1; the match to TRBD2 covers 11 bases. The CDR3 runs to 13 residues. Per germline, CDR1 WSHSY and CDR2 SAAADI. V lost 3 bases and J lost 13; bases outside the gene matches: 5.

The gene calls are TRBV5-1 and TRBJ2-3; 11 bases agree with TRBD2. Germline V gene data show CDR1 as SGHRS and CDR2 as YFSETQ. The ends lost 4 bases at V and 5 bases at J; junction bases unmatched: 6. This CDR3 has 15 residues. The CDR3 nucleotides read TGCGCCAGCAGCGTAGCGGGAGGGCCCGGAGATACGCAGTATTTT. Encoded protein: CASSVAGGPGDTQYF.

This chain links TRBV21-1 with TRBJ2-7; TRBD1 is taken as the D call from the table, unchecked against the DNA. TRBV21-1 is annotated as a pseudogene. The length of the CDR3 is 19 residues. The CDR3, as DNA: TGTGCCAGCAGCAAAGCAAATCAGGACAGGGGTTGGTGGTCCTACGAGCAGTACTTC. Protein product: CASSKANQDRGWWSYEQYF.

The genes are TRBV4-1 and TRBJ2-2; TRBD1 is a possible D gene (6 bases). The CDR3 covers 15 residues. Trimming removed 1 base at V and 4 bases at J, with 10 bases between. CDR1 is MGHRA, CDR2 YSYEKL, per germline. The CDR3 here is CASSQGRGATGELFF. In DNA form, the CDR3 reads TGCGCCAGCAGCCAAGGCAGGGGAGCCACCGGGGAGCTGTTTTTT.

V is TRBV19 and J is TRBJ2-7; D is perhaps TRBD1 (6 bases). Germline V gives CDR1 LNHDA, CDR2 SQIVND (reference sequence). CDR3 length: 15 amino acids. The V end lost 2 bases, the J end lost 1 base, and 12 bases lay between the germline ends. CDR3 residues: CASSIYPGQSYEQYF. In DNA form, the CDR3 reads TGTGCCAGTAGTATATACCCTGGACAGTCCTACGAGCAGTACTTC. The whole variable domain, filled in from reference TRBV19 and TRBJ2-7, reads DGGITQSPKYLFRKEGQNVTLSCEQNLNHDAMYWYRQDPGQGLRLIYYSQIVNDFQKGDIAEGYSVSREKKESFPLTVTSAQKNPTAFYLCASSIYPGQSYEQYFGPGTRLTVT.

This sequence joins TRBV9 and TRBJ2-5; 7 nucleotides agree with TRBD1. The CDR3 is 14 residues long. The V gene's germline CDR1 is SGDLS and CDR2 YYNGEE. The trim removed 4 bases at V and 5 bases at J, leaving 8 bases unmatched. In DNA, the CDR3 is TGTGCCAGCAGCCTGCGACAGGGCTTGGAGACCCAGTACTTC. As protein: CASSLRQGLETQYF.

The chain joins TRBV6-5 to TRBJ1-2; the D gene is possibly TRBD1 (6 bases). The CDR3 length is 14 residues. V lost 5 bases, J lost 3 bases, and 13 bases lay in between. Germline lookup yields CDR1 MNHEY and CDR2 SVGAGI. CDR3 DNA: TGTGCCAGCAGTACTCAGGGGACTTACTATGGCTACACCTTC. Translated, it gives CASSTQGTYYGYTF.